This T cell receptor (beta chain) was identified during a study of shared clonotypes between healthy human individuals. Study-wide context: Every donor yielded three CD4 naive, three CD4 memory, two CD8 naive and one CD8 memory plate.

In the naive CD8 group, cells lacked CD45RO and were positively selected for CCR7, so terminally differentiated effector memory CD45RA+ cells were left out. The study drew all its donors from Caucasian adults living in Nashville, Tennessee. Germline V lookup: CDR1 LNHDA, CDR2 SQIVND (reference sequence). Trimming removed 5 bases from V and 2 bases from J, with 13 bases in between. This CDR3 comprises 14 residues. Across several immunoSEQ plates, the genomic DNA of each subset was split evenly. Replicate PCRs from sorted subsets contained roughly 200 ng DNA, which is some 32,000 T cell genomes. Repertoires were generated with immunoSEQ multiplex PCR, while TCRdb's copy carries only in-frame clones and drops some. Among millions of clones listed, about 95% were seen once.

The sample consisted of naive CD8+ T cells sorted from blood. The chain couples TRBV19 to TRBJ2-7, with a tentative D call TRBD1 (5 bases). The receptor's source is a man younger than 30 in good health. CDR3 amino acids: CASSQDIRTYEQYF. In nucleotides, the CDR3 is TGTGCCAGTAGTCAGGACATACGTACCTACGAGCAGTACTTC. Supplemented by reference TRBV19 and TRBJ2-7, the full variable domain reads DGGITQSPKYLFRKEGQNVTLSCEQNLNHDAMYWYRQDPGQGLRLIYYSQIVNDFQKGDIAEGYSVSREKKESFPLTVTSAQKNPTAFYLCASSQDIRTYEQYFGPGTRLTVT.